The 25 T cell receptor beta chains reported below all come from one sample, sequenced in a study of blood T cell repertoires in COVID-19. The data were produced by immunoSEQ multiplex PCR, yet TCRdb's version contains in-frame clones alone and is incomplete. The sample contains around 300,000 clones, 88% of which appear only once. The sequencing sample was made of PBMCs or T cells enriched from blood (not recorded which). These receptors were collected from a woman aged 45-65 years who had recovered from COVID-19.

The chain employs TRBV19 and TRBJ1-1; 9 positions agree with TRBD1. The V segment lost 6 bases and the J segment 5 bases; nucleotides outside the gene matches: 4. Germline CDR1 LNHDA, CDR2 SQIVND (reference sequence). The CDR3 loop spans 13 amino acids. DNA of the CDR3: TGTGCCAGTAGCGGGACAGGGCGGACTGAAGCTTTCTTT. Protein: CASSGTGRTEAFF.

This clone has only a few counts. The genes are TRBV3-1 (or the pseudogene TRBV3-2) and TRBJ2-5, with D perhaps TRBD2 (6 bases). CDR3 size: 17 residues. Germline loops: CDR1 LGHDT, CDR2 YNNKEL (reference sequence). V lost 4 bases to trimming and J lost 2 bases, with 20 bases between them. CDR3 coding DNA: TGTGCCAGCAGCCTTCGACCGGGACTTCGGGGACAAGAGACCCAGTACTTC. This sequence encodes CASSLRPGLRGQETQYF.

V usage is TRBV28 and J usage is TRBJ1-5; unclear D gene. V was shortened by 3 bases and J by 5 bases, with 11 bases between the two germline ends. Per the germline V gene, CDR1 is MDHEN and CDR2 is SYDVKM. The CDR3 has 14 residues. CDR3 protein: CASSFPPSYQPQHF. The DNA for the CDR3 is TGTGCCAGCAGTTTCCCTCCGTCCTATCAGCCCCAGCATTTT.

V gene TRBV11-2 combines with J gene TRBJ2-1; TRBD2 matches 13 bases. Trimming removed 6 bases from V and 2 bases from J; junction bases left unmatched: 4. The germline V gene encodes CDR1 SGHAT and CDR2 FQNNGV. The CDR3 loop spans 16 amino acids. The CDR3 sequence is CASRRTSGSTYNEQFF. The DNA for the CDR3 is TGTGCCAGCAGGCGGACTAGCGGGAGCACCTACAATGAGCAGTTCTTC.

The V call is TRBV6-5, the J call TRBJ1-1, with D possibly TRBD1 on 5 matching bases. This CDR3 is 13 amino acids long. Trimming shortened V by 2 bases and J by 10 bases, and 14 bases separated the two germline ends. The V gene's germline CDR1 is MNHEY and CDR2 SVGAGI. CDR3 nucleotides: TGTGCCAGCAGTTACGGGGGGGGAGCAGGAGCTTTCTTT. It specifies CASSYGGGAGAFF.

The chain has TRBV7-9 and TRBJ1-1, with D unclear. The CDR3 runs 15 residues. Trimming stripped 1 base from V and 5 bases from J, with 14 bases between. Germline values: CDR1 SEHNR, CDR2 FQNEAQ (reference sequence). Here the CDR3 reads CASSLEGGRGTEAFF. The CDR3, as DNA: TGTGCCAGCAGCTTAGAAGGAGGGCGGGGAACTGAAGCTTTCTTT.

This clone showed up just a few times. The chain combines TRBV6-1 with TRBJ1-5; D ambiguous. Germline lookup yields CDR1 MNHNS and CDR2 SASEGT. The CDR3 length is 14 residues. Trimming pared 2 bases from V and 2 bases from J, leaving 7 bases between. The CDR3, as DNA: TGTGCCAGCAGTGAATATATCGGCAATCAGCCCCAGCATTTT. Translating it yields CASSEYIGNQPQHF.

J is TRBJ2-1 and V is TRBV29-1; TRBD2 aligns across 15 bases. Germline V CDR1 and CDR2: SQVTM, ANQGSEA. The CDR3 loop spans 14 amino acids. The ends lost 6 bases at V and 9 bases at J; junction bases unmatched: 6. The CDR3 sequence: CSVGLGLAGGEQFF. The CDR3 coding sequence is TGCAGCGTCGGGTTGGGACTAGCGGGAGGTGAGCAGTTCTTC.

The chain uses TRBV27 and TRBJ2-7, with TRBD1 identical over 7 bases. The CDR3 is 14 amino acids. Germline lookup yields CDR1 MNHEY and CDR2 SMNVEV (reference sequence). Trimming at V came to 4 bases and at J to 4 bases, leaving 7 bases not matched to a gene. In DNA form, the CDR3 reads TGTGCCAGCAGTTCGAGACAGGGAGTATACGAGCAGTACTTC. It specifies CASSSRQGVYEQYF.

The J gene is TRBJ1-5, the V gene TRBV10-3; 9 nucleotides agree with TRBD1. The V gene end was trimmed by 5 bases and the J gene end by 4 bases; junction bases not matched to a gene: 3. This CDR3 has 14 residues. The V gene's germline CDR1 is ENHRY and CDR2 SYGVKD. The CDR3 DNA reads as TGTGCCATCAGTCCCGGGACAGGGAATCAGCCCCAGCATTTT. Residues: CAISPGTGNQPQHF.

The chain joins TRBV7-9 to TRBJ1-5; the D gene is possibly TRBD1 (6 bases). This CDR3 comprises 13 residues. Deletions cut 5 bases from V and 4 bases from J, with 9 bases between. Germline values: CDR1 SEHNR, CDR2 FQNEAQ (reference sequence). The CDR3 nucleotides read TGTGCCAGCAGCCTCGACAGGAATCAGCCCCAGCATTTT. Residues: CASSLDRNQPQHF.

The V gene is TRBV4-1, the J gene TRBJ2-7; 8 positions agree with TRBD2. The germline gives CDR1 MGHRA, CDR2 YSYEKL. The CDR3 consists of 16 residues. The V segment lost 0 bases and the J segment 7 bases; nucleotides outside the gene matches: 11. The CDR3 DNA reads as TGCGCCAGCAGCCAAGATTCGGGGACTAGGGGGGGAGAGCAGTACTTC. This translates into CASSQDSGTRGGEQYF.

The chain carries TRBV19 and TRBJ1-1, with D possibly matching TRBD1 (5 bases). The ends were cut back, 5 bases at V and 2 bases at J, with 18 bases in the middle. Per germline, CDR1 LNHDA and CDR2 SQIVND (reference sequence). The CDR3 contains 16 residues. The CDR3 nucleotides are TGTGCCAGTAGTTCACCTCGCAGGGAAATAAACACTGAAGCTTTCTTT. It encodes CASSSPRREINTEAFF.

The chain combines TRBV5-4 with TRBJ2-5; tentatively, D is TRBD1 (5 bases). Trimming cost V 3 bases and J 2 bases, with 11 bases left between them. The CDR3 covers 14 residues. Germline V gives CDR1 SGHNT, CDR2 YYREEE (reference sequence). This CDR3 is CASSSRQKQETQYF. CDR3 nucleotide sequence: TGTGCCAGCAGCTCACGACAGAAGCAAGAGACCCAGTACTTC.

The chain is built from TRBV5-4 and TRBJ1-6; D uncertain. There are 13 residues in the CDR3. V lost 1 base, J lost 8 bases, and 7 bases lay in between. Germline-derived CDR1 and CDR2 are SGHNT and YYREEE (reference sequence). The CDR3 loop reads CASSLLKDSPLHF. The CDR3 bases are TGTGCCAGCAGCTTGCTAAAAGATTCACCCCTCCACTTT.

This clone was observed once. CDR3 in DNA: TGTGCCAGCAGCCAAGACCTCCAGGGTCGGACGCAGTATTTT. Protein sequence: CASSQDLQGRTQYF. The chain employs TRBV4-2 and TRBJ2-3; possibly TRBD1 for D (5 bases). The CDR3 loop spans 14 amino acids. Looked up from germline, CDR1 is LGHNA and CDR2 is YNFKEQ. Trimming took off 0 bases at V and 9 bases at J, with 13 bases between the two ends.

This clone showed up just a few times. The V and J genes are TRBV6-5 and TRBJ2-1, with 15 bases aligning to TRBD2. Losses at the gene ends were 5 bases for V and 9 bases for J; bases not matched to a gene: 5. The CDR3 is made up of 15 amino acids. Germline CDR1 and CDR2: MNHEY and SVGAGI. The CDR3 nucleotides are TGTGCCAGCAGTCCGGGACTAGCGGGAGGTATTGAGCAGTTCTTC. Its translation: CASSPGLAGGIEQFF.

The chain joins TRBV28 to TRBJ1-2, with D possibly matching TRBD1 (5 bases). Germline V gives CDR1 MDHEN, CDR2 SYDVKM. This CDR3 spans 16 amino acids. The V end lost 2 bases, the J end lost 5 bases, and 18 bases lay between the germline ends. The CDR3 region has the DNA TGTGCCAGCAGTTTAATGGTGCGACAGATCACATATGGCTACACCTTC. Amino acids: CASSLMVRQITYGYTF.

The V gene is TRBV15, the J gene TRBJ1-1; D is possibly TRBD1 (6 bases). Germline CDR1 LNHNV, CDR2 YYDKDF (reference sequence). The CDR3 has 18 residues. V was trimmed by 5 bases and J by 0 bases, leaving 22 bases between them. The CDR3 nucleotides are TGTGCCACCAGCGACAGCCGGATTACAGGGCCCGTGAACACTGAAGCTTTCTTT. Protein: CATSDSRITGPVNTEAFF.

The rearrangement joins TRBV7-3 to TRBJ2-1, with 14 nucleotides matching TRBD2. Germline-derived CDR1 and CDR2 are SGHTA and FQGTGA. The CDR3 totals 18 residues. J lost 3 bases, V lost 4 bases, and 8 bases had no gene match. CDR3 loop: CASSSGLAGASGYNEQFF. DNA of the CDR3: TGTGCCAGCAGCTCGGGACTAGCGGGAGCCTCGGGCTACAATGAGCAGTTCTTC. Full variable domain (remainder filled in from reference TRBV7-3 and TRBJ2-1): GAGVSQTPSNKVTEKGKYVELRCDPISGHTALYWYRQSLGQGPEFLIYFQGTGAADDSGLPNDRFFAVRPEGSVSTLKIQRTERGDSAVYLCASSSGLAGASGYNEQFFGPGTRLTVL.

The chain employs TRBV14 and TRBJ2-2; 7 bases match TRBD1. V lost 4 bases and J lost 6; bases outside the gene matches: 5. The CDR3 is 14 residues long. The germline gives CDR1 SGHDN, CDR2 FVKESK. In DNA form, the CDR3 reads TGTGCCAGCAGCCGACAGGGTGGATCCGGGGAGCTGTTTTTT. Amino acid sequence: CASSRQGGSGELFF.

The V gene is TRBV19, the J gene TRBJ1-4; 10 bases are shared with TRBD1. This CDR3 spans 16 amino acids. Germline lookup yields CDR1 LNHDA and CDR2 SQIVND (reference sequence). Germline trimming cut 1 base from V and 10 bases from J; bases unmatched to any gene: 9. The CDR3 nucleotides are TGTGCCAGTAGTATAGGGGACAGGGGAGGACTCCGAAAACTGTTTTTT. It translates to CASSIGDRGGLRKLFF.

The chain has TRBV5-1 and TRBJ2-1; TRBD2 matches at 9 bases. This CDR3 region has 15 residues. Looked up from germline, CDR1 is SGHRS and CDR2 is YFSETQ. V was clipped by 4 bases and J by 7 bases; unmatched bases: 9. This CDR3 is CASSPGTSSVNEQFF. CDR3 nucleotides: TGCGCCAGCAGCCCCGGGACTAGCAGCGTAAATGAGCAGTTCTTC. Full variable domain (missing parts from reference TRBV5-1 and TRBJ2-1): KAGVTQTPRYLIKTRGQQVTLSCSPISGHRSVSWYQQTPGQGLQFLFEYFSETQRNKGNFPGRFSGRQFSNSRSEMNVSTLELGDSALYLCASSPGTSSVNEQFFGPGTRLTVL.

A single count supports this clone. V gene TRBV7-8 combines with J gene TRBJ2-2; TRBD1 matches at 7 bases. There are 16 residues in the CDR3. Unmatched junction bases numbered 11, after V lost 6 bases and J lost 4 bases. Germline values: CDR1 SGHVS, CDR2 FQNEAQ. The CDR3 DNA reads as TGTGCCAGCAGGCTTAGACAGGGTCTCGGCACCGGGGAGCTGTTTTTT. Residues: CASRLRQGLGTGELFF. Looking up the rest from reference TRBV7-8 and TRBJ2-2 gives the full variable domain: GAGVSQSPRYKVAKRGQDVALRCDPISGHVSLFWYQQALGQGPEFLTYFQNEAQLDKSGLPSDRFFAERPEGSVSTLKIQRTQQEDSAVYLCASRLRQGLGTGELFFGEGSRLTVL.

The chain couples TRBV7-2 to TRBJ2-7; 8 bases map to TRBD2. The CDR3 contains 16 residues. The V gene end was trimmed by 1 base and the J gene end by 2 bases; junction bases not matched to a gene: 7. Germline assignment: CDR1 SGHTA and CDR2 FQGNSA. In nucleotides, the CDR3 is TGTGCCAGCAGCTTAGGCGGGACTAGTATCCCCTACGAGCAGTACTTC. Its translation is CASSLGGTSIPYEQYF.